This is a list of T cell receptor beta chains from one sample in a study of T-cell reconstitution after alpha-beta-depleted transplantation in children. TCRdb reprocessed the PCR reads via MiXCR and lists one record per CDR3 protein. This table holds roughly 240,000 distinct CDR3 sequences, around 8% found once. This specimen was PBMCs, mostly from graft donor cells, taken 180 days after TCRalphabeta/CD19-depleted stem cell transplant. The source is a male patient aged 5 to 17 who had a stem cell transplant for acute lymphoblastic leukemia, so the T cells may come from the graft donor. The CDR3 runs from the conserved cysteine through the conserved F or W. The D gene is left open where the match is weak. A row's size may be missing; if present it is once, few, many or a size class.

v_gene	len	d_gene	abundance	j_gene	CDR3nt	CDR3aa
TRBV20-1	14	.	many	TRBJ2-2	TGCAGTGCTATCGGGACTCTGCCCACCGGGGAGCTGTTTTTT	CSAIGTLPTGELFF
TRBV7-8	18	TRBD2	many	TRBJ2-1	TGTGCCAGCAGCTTAGAGACTAGCGGGCCCAGCTCCTACAATGAGCAGTTCTTC	CASSLETSGPSSYNEQFF
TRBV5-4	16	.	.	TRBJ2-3	TGTGCCAGCAGCTTGGCCGGAGGGGCAGGGACAGATACGCAGTATTTT	CASSLAGGAGTDTQYF
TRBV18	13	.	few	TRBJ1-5	TGTGCCAGCTCACCAGAGGACCAGGGGCCCCAGCATTTT	CASSPEDQGPQHF
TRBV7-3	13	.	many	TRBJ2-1	TGTGCCAGCAGTGGCAGTTTGGGCAATGAGCAGTTCTTC	CASSGSLGNEQFF
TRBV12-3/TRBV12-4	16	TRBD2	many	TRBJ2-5	TGTGCCAGCAGTTTAGCGCTCGGGGGGGCCTGGGAGACCCAGTACTTC	CASSLALGGAWETQYF
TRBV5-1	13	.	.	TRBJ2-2	TGCGCCAGCAGCTCACAGGGAACCGGGGAGCTGTTTTTT	CASSSQGTGELFF
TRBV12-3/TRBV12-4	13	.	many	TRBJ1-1	TGTGCCAGCAGTCACCCCCAAACCGCTGAAGCTTTCTTT	CASSHPQTAEAFF
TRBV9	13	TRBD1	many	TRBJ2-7	TGTGCCAGCAGCGTGGGACAGGGTGGCGAGCAGTACTTC	CASSVGQGGEQYF
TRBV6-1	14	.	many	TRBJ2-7	TGTGCCAGCAGCCCCTGGGCGGGTTCCTACGAGCAGTACTTC	CASSPWAGSYEQYF
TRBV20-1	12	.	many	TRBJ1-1	TGCAGTGCCCGACAGGACTCGGGTGAAGCTTTCTTT	CSARQDSGEAFF
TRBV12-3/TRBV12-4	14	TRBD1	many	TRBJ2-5	TGTGCCAGCAGTAGCAGAGGGGGCGTGGAGACCCAGTACTTC	CASSSRGGVETQYF
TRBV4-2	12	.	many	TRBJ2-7	TGTGCCAGCAGCCAAGTCAGTAGCGAGCAGTACTTC	CASSQVSSEQYF
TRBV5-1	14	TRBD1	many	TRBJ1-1	TGCGCCAGCAGCGTCGGGACAGCCTACCCTGAAGCTTTCTTT	CASSVGTAYPEAFF
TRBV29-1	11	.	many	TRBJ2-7	TGCAGCGCTTTACAGGGCTACGAGCAGTACTTC	CSALQGYEQYF
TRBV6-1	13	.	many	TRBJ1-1	TGTGCCAGCAGTGAAGACACAGACACTGAAGCTTTCTTT	CASSEDTDTEAFF
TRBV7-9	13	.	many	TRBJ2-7	TGTGCCAGCAGCCCAGGGCACCTCTACGAGCAGTACTTC	CASSPGHLYEQYF
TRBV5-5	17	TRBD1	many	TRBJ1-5	TGTGCCAGCAGCTTGAGGTGGGGGACAGGGAGCAATCAGCCCCAGCATTTT	CASSLRWGTGSNQPQHF
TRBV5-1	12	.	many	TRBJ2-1	TGCGCCAGCAGCGTTCAGGGAGCTAAGCAGTTCTTC	CASSVQGAKQFF
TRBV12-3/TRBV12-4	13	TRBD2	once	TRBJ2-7	TGTGCCAAGTTTGAGCGGGAGGTTAACGAGCAGTACTTC	CAKFEREVNEQYF
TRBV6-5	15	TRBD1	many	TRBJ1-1	TGTGCCAGCAGTTACTCGGGGACAGGGGTTACTGAAGCTTTCTTT	CASSYSGTGVTEAFF
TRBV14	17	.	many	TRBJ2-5	TGTGCCAGCAGCCAAGATGCGCCACTTTGGTACCAAGAGACCCAGTACTTC	CASSQDAPLWYQETQYF
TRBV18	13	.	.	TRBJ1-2	TGTGCCAGCTCCCGTTCTTTGGACTATGGCTACACCTTC	CASSRSLDYGYTF
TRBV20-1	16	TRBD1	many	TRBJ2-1	TGCAGTGCGCGCCTAGAAGGGACAGGGGGCTACAATGAGCAGTTCTTC	CSARLEGTGGYNEQFF
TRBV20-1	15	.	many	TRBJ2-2	TGCAGTGCTACCGACATAAGTAGGGCCACCGGGGAGCTGTTTTTT	CSATDISRATGELFF
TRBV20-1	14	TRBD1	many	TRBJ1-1	TGCAGTGCTAACAGGGGGCGGGGGGACACTGAAGCTTTCTTT	CSANRGRGDTEAFF
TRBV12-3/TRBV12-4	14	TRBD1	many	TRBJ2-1	TGTGCCAGCAGTTCCGGGACAGCTCAGTTCGGGCAGTTCTTC	CASSSGTAQFGQFF
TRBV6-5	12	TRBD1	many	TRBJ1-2	TGTGCCAGCGGAAAACAGGGGGGAGGCTACACCTTC	CASGKQGGGYTF
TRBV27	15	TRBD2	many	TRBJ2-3	TGTGCCAGCAGCCTAGGACTAGTTGGAACAGATACGCAGTATTTT	CASSLGLVGTDTQYF
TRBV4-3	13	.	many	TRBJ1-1	TGCGCCAGCAGCTCCCGTATGAACACTGAAGCTTTCTTT	CASSSRMNTEAFF
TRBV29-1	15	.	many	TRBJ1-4	TGCAGCGTTGCCGGCTGGACAGATCATAATGAAAAACTGTTTTTT	CSVAGWTDHNEKLFF
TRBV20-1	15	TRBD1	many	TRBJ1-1	TGCAGTGCTCTAGGACAGGGGGCGCGTAAGATTGAAGCTTTCTTT	CSALGQGARKIEAFF
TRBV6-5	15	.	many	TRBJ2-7	TGTGCCAGCAGTTACTCCAGGGCCCTGGCCTACGAGCAGTACTTC	CASSYSRALAYEQYF
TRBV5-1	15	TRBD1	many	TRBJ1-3	TGCGCCAGCAGCTTTAAACCAGGGACAGGGGACACCATATATTTT	CASSFKPGTGDTIYF
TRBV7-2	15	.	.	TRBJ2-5	TGTGCCAGCAGCTTGCTCTTAGGACGTCAAGAGACCCAGTACTTC	CASSLLLGRQETQYF
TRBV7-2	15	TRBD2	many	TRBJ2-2	TGTGCCAGCAGCTTGGTCGGGGGGAAGAGCGGGGAGCTGTTTTTT	CASSLVGGKSGELFF
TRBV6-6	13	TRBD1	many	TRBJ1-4	TGTGCCAGCAGCGAGGACAGGGAGGAAAAACTGTTTTTT	CASSEDREEKLFF
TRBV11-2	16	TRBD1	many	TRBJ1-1	TGTGCCAGCAGCCTCAGAGGGGGCGGGGAGTACACTGAAGCTTTCTTT	CASSLRGGGEYTEAFF
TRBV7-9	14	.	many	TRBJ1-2	TGTGCCAGCAGTGCCGCGGGGCCCAACTATGGCTACACCTTC	CASSAAGPNYGYTF
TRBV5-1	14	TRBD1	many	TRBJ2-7	TGCGCCAGCAGCCTCCGGGACAGGGCTCACGAGCAGTACTTC	CASSLRDRAHEQYF
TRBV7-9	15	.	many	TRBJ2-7	TGTGCCAGCAAAGGAGGCGCGTTCGGGGCCTACGAGCAGTACTTC	CASKGGAFGAYEQYF
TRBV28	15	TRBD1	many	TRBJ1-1	TGTGCCAGCAGTCCCAACAGGGGTTCGCACACTGAAGCTTTCTTT	CASSPNRGSHTEAFF
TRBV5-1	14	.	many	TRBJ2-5	TGCGCCAGCAGCTTGGGATGGGGCGGGGAGACCCAGTACTTC	CASSLGWGGETQYF
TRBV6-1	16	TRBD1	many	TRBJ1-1	TGTGCCAGCCACCCCCCACTAGGAAGGGGGCAAACTGAAGCTTTCTTT	CASHPPLGRGQTEAFF
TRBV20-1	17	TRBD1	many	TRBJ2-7	TGCAGTGCTAGAGCCTCCTCCGCCGGGACAGGAGCCTACGAGCAGTACTTC	CSARASSAGTGAYEQYF
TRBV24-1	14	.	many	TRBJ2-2	TGTGCCACCAGTGCCAGGGCGAACACCGGGGAGCTGTTTTTT	CATSARANTGELFF
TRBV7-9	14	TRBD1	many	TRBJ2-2	TGTGCCAGCAGCTCCCAGGGGGCAACCGGGGAGCTGTTTTTT	CASSSQGATGELFF
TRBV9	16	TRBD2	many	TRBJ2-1	TGTGCCAGCAGCGACGGTAGCGGGAGGTCAAACAATGAGCAGTTCTTC	CASSDGSGRSNNEQFF
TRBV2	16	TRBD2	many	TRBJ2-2	TGTGCCAGCAGGACCTCTAGACGGGGGGGCTCCGGGGAGCTGTTTTTT	CASRTSRRGGSGELFF
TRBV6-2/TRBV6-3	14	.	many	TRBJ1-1	TGTGCCAGCAGAACTCAGGGAGGGGGCACTGAAGCTTTCTTT	CASRTQGGGTEAFF
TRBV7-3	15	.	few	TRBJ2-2	TGTGCCAGCAGCCCCGATCGTCAGAACACCGGGGAGCTGTTTTTT	CASSPDRQNTGELFF
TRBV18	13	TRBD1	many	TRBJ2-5	TGTGCCAGCTCACATGGACAGGAAGAGACCCAGTACTTC	CASSHGQEETQYF